The clone carrying this TCR beta chain showed up many times. The record originates from a study of OX40 agonist ivuxolimab in advanced cancers. Whole-study context: People who had prior anti-PD-1, anti-PD-L1 or anti-CTLA-4 therapy could take part, and approximately 43% had some.

Germline V gene sequence: CDR1 SGHTA, CDR2 FQGNSA. Trimming cost V 2 bases and J 10 bases, with 16 bases left between them. This CDR3 comprises 14 residues. Assay: immunoSEQ multiplex PCR; the TCRdb copy retains only in-frame clones and omits some. The sample lists 62,000 or so clones, 86% occurring once. The rearrangement links TRBV7-2 to TRBJ2-3, with TRBD2 as a possible D gene (5 bases). This TCR derives from an adult with an advanced solid tumor such as melanoma, head and neck, liver or kidney cancer. Sequences were derived from CD4+ or CD8+ T cells sorted from blood, sampled in a trial of the OX40 agonist ivuxolimab. The DNA of the CDR3 is TGTGCCAGCAGCTTATCTAGCTCCGTGAGTTCGCAGTATTTT. The encoded protein is CASSLSSSVSSQYF.